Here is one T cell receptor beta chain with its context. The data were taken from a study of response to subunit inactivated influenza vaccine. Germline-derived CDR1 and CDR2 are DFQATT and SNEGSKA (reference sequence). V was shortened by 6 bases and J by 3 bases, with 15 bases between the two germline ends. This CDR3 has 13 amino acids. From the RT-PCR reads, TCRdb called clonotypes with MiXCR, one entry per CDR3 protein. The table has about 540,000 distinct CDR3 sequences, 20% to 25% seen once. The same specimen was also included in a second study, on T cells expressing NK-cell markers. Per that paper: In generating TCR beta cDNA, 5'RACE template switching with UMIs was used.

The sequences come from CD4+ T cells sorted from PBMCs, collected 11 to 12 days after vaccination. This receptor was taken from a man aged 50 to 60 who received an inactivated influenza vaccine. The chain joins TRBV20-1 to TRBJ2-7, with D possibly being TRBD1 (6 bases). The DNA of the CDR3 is TGCAGTGCCCCCCCTGGCAGGGGCTACGAGCAGTACTTC. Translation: CSAPPGRGYEQYF.